This note documents a single T cell receptor beta chain sequence. Which antigen it targets is not known. No much larger clone exists at a distance of one base, and base qualities are not known. Each donor gave one peripheral blood draw, approximately 110 mL on average, collected into heparinised tubes. Naive, central memory, regulatory and stem cell-like memory CD4+ T cells were sorted on a BD FACSAria II using a panel including CD45RO, CCR7, CD25, CD127, CD95 and CD27. Purity was above 95% for every sorted population. PBMCs were separated immediately by Lymphoprep density gradient centrifugation and were stained directly, without being cultured. So that batch effects would be minimized, each experiment stained and sorted samples in pairs, pairing one healthy donor with one patient. This entry is derived from a study of beta chain features in type 1 diabetes (dated by TCRdb to between 2018 and 2020). About the full investigation: Mean age, gender distribution, total cell number and subset yield did not differ between patients and healthy donors. A total of around 110,000,000 sorted cells were examined across all samples, and RNA yield correlated strongly with the number of cells per subset. The study compared the TCRB repertoires of sorted circulating CD4+ T cell subsets in recently diagnosed type 1 diabetes patients with those in matched healthy donors. Naive and central memory subsets were obtained from all 28 donors, but regulatory and stem cell-like memory subsets were isolated from only 8 patients and roughly eight healthy donors. Broad study findings and their caveats: Fewer insertions and more nucleotide deletions at VDJ recombination sites were observed in patients with type 1 diabetes, implying thymic rearrangement abnormalities. Because the HLA sub-analyses included only small numbers of individuals, any influence of HLA type on TCRB rearrangement was left unresolved. Because cDNA was sequenced instead of genomic DNA, activated cells with high expression could be over-represented, although the groups did not differ in activation or CD3 levels. Shorter templates might be favored by PCR, yet because patient and control samples were amplified and corrected together, any such skew would affect both groups equally. In all four CD4+ subsets, TCRB CDR3 length was moderately but significantly shorter in type 1 diabetes patients. Naive, central memory and regulatory TCRB repertoires appeared to be more similar among patients than among healthy donors.

The High Capacity cDNA Reverse Transcription Kit was used to reverse transcribe all of the isolated RNA, meaning that expressed TCRB transcripts were what got sequenced. Deep immunoSEQ sequencing was applied to naive, central memory and regulatory T cell samples, giving an average of about 3.4 million total reads per sample. After sorted cells were lysed in RLT buffer, RNA was extracted with DNase-treated RNeasy Micro or Mini kits, with the choice depending on cell number. To prevent cross-contamination, each cell subset was processed individually, whereas patient and healthy donor samples were processed jointly. The immunoSEQ multiplex PCR was used to amplify TCRB sequences from cDNA, yielding 87-bp fragments that span the CDR3 region. Sequencing of the amplicons was performed on the Illumina HiSeq platform. Turning to the authors' computational methods: PCR bias was computationally corrected using synthetic template baselines, reads within Hamming distance 2 were collapsed, and singletons that could not be merged were discarded. Reads were aligned against IMGT to assign V, D and J genes, CDR3 length and insertions or deletions at six rearrangement sites. Clonotype counts were normalized to sorted cell number within each subset before computing true diversity and Gini coefficients with the tcR R package. The overlap coefficient, calculated on TCRB nucleotide sequences, was used to measure repertoire sharing. Entries here come from immuneACCESS through TCRdb and include only in-frame sequences with V and J called. Some clones fail to appear in such tables; in the studies checked, an unresolved V gene covers under half of the shortfall, and the cause of the remainder is unknown. Clone size and V and J calls were adopted from that table, with D and trimming inferred from the DNA. The sample data list under 300,000 clones, and 25% to 30% of these were observed just once. 3.5% to 4.5% of the sample rests with the top ten.

CDR1 LNHNV and CDR2 YYDKDF are derived from the germline V gene (reference sequence). The CDR3 spans 16 residues, from the cysteine through the phenylalanine. The CDR3 DNA has 48 bases and is translated from base 1. Deletion took 1 base off V and 0 bases off J, with a span of 12 bases between the germline ends. Here the chain combines TRBV15 and TRBJ1-1, with TRBD1 perhaps the D gene, on 5 matching bases. Sequencing input: central memory CD4+ T cells from blood. The receptor was derived from a young man in good health. The CDR3 reads CATSRGGNGLNTEAFF. The nucleotides are TGTGCCACCAGCAGAGGGGGGAACGGCTTGAACACTGAAGCTTTCTTT.